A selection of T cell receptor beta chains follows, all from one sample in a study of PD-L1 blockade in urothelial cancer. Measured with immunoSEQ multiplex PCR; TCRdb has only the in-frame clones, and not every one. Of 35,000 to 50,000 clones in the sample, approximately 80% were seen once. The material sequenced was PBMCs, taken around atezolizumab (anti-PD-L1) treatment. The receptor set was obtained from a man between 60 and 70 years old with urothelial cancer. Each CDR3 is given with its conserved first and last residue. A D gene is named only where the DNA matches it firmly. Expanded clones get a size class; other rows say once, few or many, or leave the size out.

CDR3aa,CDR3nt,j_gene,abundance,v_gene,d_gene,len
CASSQGGNTEAFF,TGTGCCAGCAGCCAAGGAGGAAACACTGAAGCTTTCTTT,TRBJ1-1,many,TRBV7-8,NA,13
CASSQSREAGAKNIQYF,TGCGCCAGCAGCCAGTCACGGGAGGCGGGAGCCAAAAACATTCAGTACTTC,TRBJ2-4,NA,TRBV4-3,TRBD2,17
CASSIGAAGGQSDTQYF,TGTGCCAGTAGTATAGGGGCGGCGGGAGGGCAATCGGATACGCAGTATTTT,TRBJ2-3,NA,TRBV19,TRBD2,17
CASGPDRGKTQYF,TGTGCTAGTGGTCCTGACAGGGGAAAGACCCAGTACTTC,TRBJ2-5,NA,TRBV12-5,TRBD1,13
CASPPSKGALPGELFF,TGTGCCAGCCCTCCTTCAAAGGGGGCCCTTCCAGGGGAGCTGTTTTTT,TRBJ2-2,NA,TRBV28,TRBD1,16
CASSYGSGNYGYTF,TGTGCCAGCAGTTACGGGTCGGGAAACTATGGCTACACCTTC,TRBJ1-2,NA,TRBV6-5,NA,14
CASSWGGLAGVTDTQYF,TGCGCCAGCAGCTGGGGGGGACTAGCGGGAGTCACAGATACGCAGTATTTT,TRBJ2-3,once,TRBV5-1,TRBD2,17
CASSLVGSLTDTQYF,TGTGCCAGCAGCTTAGTGGGTAGCCTCACAGATACGCAGTATTTT,TRBJ2-3,NA,TRBV7-2,NA,15
CASSTPFSGGGNEQFF,TGTGCCAGCAGTACCCCCTTTTCGGGAGGAGGTAATGAGCAGTTCTTC,TRBJ2-1,NA,TRBV28,TRBD2,16
CSVVAGGEAFF,TGCAGCGTTGTGGCAGGGGGTGAAGCTTTCTTT,TRBJ1-1,NA,TRBV29-1,TRBD1,11
CASSLTGGHNQPQHF,TGTGCCAGCAGCTTAACAGGGGGGCACAATCAGCCCCAGCATTTT,TRBJ1-5,NA,TRBV7-2,TRBD1,15
CASSLGHMNTEAFF,TGTGCCAGCAGTCTGGGACATATGAACACTGAAGCTTTCTTT,TRBJ1-1,NA,TRBV6-4,NA,14
CASSSSTGTEAFF,TGTGCCAGCAGCTCGTCGACAGGGACTGAAGCTTTCTTT,TRBJ1-1,NA,TRBV7-9,TRBD1,13
CATEGSPNTGELFF,TGTGCCACCGAGGGCAGCCCAAACACCGGGGAGCTGTTTTTT,TRBJ2-2,NA,TRBV11-2,NA,14
CASRNNLAGVSTDTQYF,TGTGCCAGCAGGAATAACCTAGCGGGGGTTAGCACAGATACGCAGTATTTT,TRBJ2-3,NA,TRBV7-9,TRBD2,17
CASSPQGNEQFF,TGTGCCAGCAGTCCCCAGGGGAATGAGCAGTTCTTC,TRBJ2-1,NA,TRBV6-6,NA,12
CASSPYGVYGYTF,TGTGCCAGCAGCCCGTACGGGGTCTATGGCTACACCTTC,TRBJ1-2,few,TRBV7-2,NA,13
CATKKQGSGETQYF,TGTGCCACCAAGAAACAGGGCAGTGGGGAGACCCAGTACTTC,TRBJ2-5,NA,TRBV15,NA,14
CASSYGGVDGYTF,TGTGCCAGCAGTTACGGGGGGGTGGATGGCTACACCTTC,TRBJ1-2,NA,TRBV6-5,NA,13
CASCLGAHTDTQYF,TGTGCCAGCTGCTTAGGGGCGCACACAGATACGCAGTATTTT,TRBJ2-3,NA,TRBV5-6,NA,14
CASRQTGLQKETQYF,TGTGCCAGTAGACAAACAGGGCTACAAAAAGAGACCCAGTACTTC,TRBJ2-5,NA,TRBV19,NA,15
CASSRTSGGAETQYF,TGTGCCAGCAGTCGGACTAGCGGGGGGGCGGAGACCCAGTACTTC,TRBJ2-5,once,TRBV6-5,TRBD2,15
CSVETGSSYEQYF,TGCAGCGTTGAGACAGGGAGCTCCTACGAGCAGTACTTC,TRBJ2-7,once,TRBV29-1,TRBD1,13
CASSEAQGAWSEAFF,TGTGCCAGCAGTGAAGCGCAGGGGGCGTGGTCTGAAGCTTTCTTT,TRBJ1-1,NA,TRBV6-1,TRBD1,15
CASSIANRGEETQYF,TGTGCCAGTAGTATAGCAAACAGGGGAGAAGAGACCCAGTACTTC,TRBJ2-5,NA,TRBV19,TRBD1,15
CASYREGETQYF,TGCGCCAGCTACAGGGAGGGGGAGACCCAGTACTTC,TRBJ2-5,NA,TRBV5-1,NA,12
CASSIRGRAIGELFF,TGTGCCAGTAGTATTAGGGGGAGGGCCATCGGGGAGCTGTTTTTT,TRBJ2-2,NA,TRBV19,NA,15
CASSPQGFRSTDTQYF,TGTGCCAGCAGCCCACAGGGCTTTAGGAGCACAGATACGCAGTATTTT,TRBJ2-3,once,TRBV7-9,NA,16
CASSSPGQRSGEQYF,TGTGCCAGCAGCAGTCCGGGACAGCGCAGTGGCGAGCAGTACTTC,TRBJ2-7,once,TRBV5-4,TRBD1,15
CASSVALYTGELFF,TGTGCCAGCAGCGTAGCACTGTACACCGGGGAGCTGTTTTTT,TRBJ2-2,NA,TRBV9,NA,14
CATSASLLETQYF,TGTGCCACCAGCGCGTCCCTTTTAGAGACCCAGTACTTC,TRBJ2-5,NA,TRBV15,NA,13
CATSRDRQGIGVGKLFF,TGTGCCACCAGCAGAGATAGACAGGGAATAGGGGTTGGAAAACTGTTTTTT,TRBJ1-4,NA,TRBV15,TRBD1,17
CASSLARQGILNTGELFF,TGTGCCAGCAGTTTAGCGCGGCAGGGAATCCTGAACACCGGGGAGCTGTTTTTT,TRBJ2-2,NA,TRBV28,NA,18
CASNRPQVGQYEQYF,TGTGCCAGCAACCGCCCCCAAGTCGGACAGTACGAGCAGTACTTC,TRBJ2-7,NA,TRBV2,NA,15
CASSSLQGARGYGYTF,TGCGCCAGCAGCAGTCTTCAGGGGGCGAGGGGGTATGGCTACACCTTC,TRBJ1-2,once,TRBV5-1,TRBD1,16
CSATRGYEQYF,TGCAGTGCTACAAGGGGATACGAGCAGTACTTC,TRBJ2-7,NA,TRBV20-1,NA,11
CASSLAGIAGSGELFF,TGTGCCAGCAGCTTAGCGGGAATAGCGGGGAGCGGGGAGCTGTTTTTT,TRBJ2-2,NA,TRBV7-2,TRBD2,16
CASSFLGLAGGGAYNEQFF,TGCGCCAGCAGCTTTCTCGGACTAGCGGGAGGCGGGGCCTACAATGAGCAGTTCTTC,TRBJ2-1,NA,TRBV5-1,TRBD2,19
CASSSPGGLRTGELFF,TGTGCCAGCAGTTCCCCTGGTGGGCTGCGCACCGGGGAGCTGTTTTTT,TRBJ2-2,once,TRBV28,NA,16
CASNPGTENEKLFF,TGTGCCAGCAACCCCGGGACAGAGAATGAAAAACTGTTTTTT,TRBJ1-4,NA,TRBV7-6,TRBD1,14
CASSLEQGGGELFF,TGCGCCAGCAGCTTGGAACAGGGTGGCGGGGAGCTGTTTTTT,TRBJ2-2,NA,TRBV5-1,NA,14
CASSPGQGEAGELFF,TGTGCCAGCAGCCCCGGACAGGGGGAGGCCGGGGAGCTGTTTTTT,TRBJ2-2,NA,TRBV6-5,TRBD1,15
CASSLLQGAPGELFF,TGTGCCAGCAGCTTATTACAGGGGGCGCCCGGGGAGCTGTTTTTT,TRBJ2-2,NA,TRBV7-2,TRBD1,15
CASSLGAASTGELFF,TGTGCCAGCAGCTTGGGGGCCGCCAGCACCGGGGAGCTGTTTTTT,TRBJ2-2,NA,TRBV5-6,NA,15
CASSPRERGGTEAFF,TGTGCCAGCAGTCCCCGGGAGAGGGGAGGGACTGAAGCTTTCTTT,TRBJ1-1,few,TRBV27,NA,15
CASSESQRADTQYF,TGTGCCAGCAGTGAGTCCCAGCGGGCAGATACGCAGTATTTT,TRBJ2-3,NA,TRBV2,NA,14
CASSLAGGQTDTQYF,TGCGCCAGCAGCCTAGCGGGGGGGCAGACAGATACGCAGTATTTT,TRBJ2-3,once,TRBV5-1,TRBD2,15
CASSLAGAGDTEAFF,TGCGCCAGCAGCTTGGCCGGGGCAGGGGACACTGAAGCTTTCTTT,TRBJ1-1,NA,TRBV5-1,NA,15
CASSSGTGIGELFF,TGTGCCAGCAGTTCCGGGACAGGGATCGGGGAGCTGTTTTTT,TRBJ2-2,few,TRBV6-1,TRBD1,14
CASSLGGSGGRYTDTQYF,TGCGCCAGCAGCTTGGGGGGTAGCGGGGGCCGCTACACAGATACGCAGTATTTT,TRBJ2-3,few,TRBV5-1,TRBD2,18
CASSRDRSHYGYTF,TGTGCCAGCAGTCGGGACAGGAGCCACTATGGCTACACCTTC,TRBJ1-2,NA,TRBV28,TRBD1,14
CASSLRDRGYGYTF,TGTGCCAGCAGTTTACGGGACAGGGGCTATGGCTACACCTTC,TRBJ1-2,few,TRBV27,TRBD1,14
CASSEGGGATYEQYF,TGTGCCAGCAGTGAGGGGGGGGGCGCGACCTACGAGCAGTACTTC,TRBJ2-7,NA,TRBV25-1,NA,15
CASSSAPTAISNQPQHF,TGTGCCAGCAGCTCGGCCCCGACAGCAATTAGCAATCAGCCCCAGCATTTT,TRBJ1-5,NA,TRBV5-8,NA,17
CASSRSGRKEAQYF,TGTGCCAGCAGCCGTAGTGGGAGGAAAGAGGCCCAGTACTTC,TRBJ2-5,NA,TRBV27,NA,14